These T cell receptor beta chains were read from a single sample in a study of shared clonotypes between healthy human individuals. Using immunoSEQ multiplex PCR, the repertoire was profiled, and TCRdb retains in-frame clones only, with some absent. The sample records roughly 500,000 clones, over 75% being singletons. The sample consisted of PBMCs. These receptors were obtained from a woman aged 35 to 49 in good health. Some clones in this sample may be carry-over from other donors' samples. Both conserved end residues are part of each CDR3. The order of the fields is clone size, V gene, J gene, D gene, CDR3 protein, CDR3 DNA. D genes are given only for firm matches. Only some rows state a clone size, as once, few, many or a class for expanded clones.

once,TRBV4-2,TRBJ2-1,-,CASSQLQSGSTEQFF,TGTGCCAGCAGCCAACTCCAGTCAGGGAGCACTGAGCAGTTCTTC
-,TRBV30,TRBJ2-1,TRBD1,CASDRGLDEQFF,TGTGCCTCGGACAGGGGGCTCGATGAGCAGTTCTTC
-,TRBV6-4,TRBJ1-1,-,CASTPTAGNTEAFF,TGTGCCAGCACACCGACAGCCGGGAACACTGAAGCTTTCTTT
few,TRBV10-3,TRBJ1-1,-,CATVPGDKANAEAFF,TGTGCCACCGTACCAGGGGACAAGGCGAACGCTGAAGCTTTCTTT
-,TRBV7-8,TRBJ1-3,-,CASSLGPPGFGNTIYF,TGTGCCAGCAGCTTAGGCCCCCCCGGGTTCGGAAACACCATATATTTT
-,TRBV2,TRBJ2-5,-,CASVEQGEETQYF,TGTGCCAGCGTGGAGCAGGGTGAAGAGACCCAGTACTTC
-,TRBV7-2,TRBJ2-7,TRBD1,CASRPNGQGSYEQYF,TGTGCCAGCAGACCAAATGGACAGGGGTCCTACGAGCAGTACTTC
once,TRBV7-9,TRBJ2-1,-,CASSLVIREQFF,TGTGCCAGCAGCTTAGTTATCCGGGAGCAGTTCTTC
-,TRBV18,TRBJ2-5,-,CASSQTQETQYF,TGTGCCAGCTCACAAACCCAAGAGACCCAGTACTTC
-,TRBV19,TRBJ1-5,-,CASSIGQILAGPQHF,TGTGCCAGTAGTATAGGGCAAATTCTAGCCGGGCCCCAGCATTTT
-,TRBV27,TRBJ2-7,TRBD1,CASSHGTGIPEQYF,TGTGCCAGCAGTCATGGGACAGGGATACCCGAGCAGTACTTC
once,TRBV28,TRBJ2-7,-,CASNTHGLHGGEQYF,TGTGCCAGCAACACCCACGGGTTGCACGGTGGCGAGCAGTACTTC
-,TRBV30,TRBJ2-7,TRBD1,CAWSDDGTGGIEQYF,TGTGCCTGGAGTGACGACGGGACAGGGGGCATCGAGCAGTACTTC
-,TRBV5-1,TRBJ1-5,TRBD1,CASSPGTGGNQPQHF,TGCGCCAGCAGCCCAGGGACAGGGGGCAATCAGCCCCAGCATTTT
-,TRBV6-1,TRBJ1-5,TRBD1,CASRDRGDGHQPQHF,TGTGCCAGCAGGGACAGGGGAGATGGCCATCAGCCCCAGCATTTT
-,TRBV7-2,TRBJ2-3,TRBD1,CASSLAGQGAVADTQYF,TGTGCCAGCAGCTTAGCCGGACAGGGGGCTGTAGCAGATACGCAGTATTTT
once,TRBV5-4,TRBJ2-1,TRBD2,CASSYSRTSGRGNEQFF,TGTGCCAGCAGCTATAGCAGGACTAGCGGGAGGGGCAATGAGCAGTTCTTC
-,TRBV21-1,TRBJ2-7,-,CASSRQGAPPYEQYF,TGTGCCAGCAGCAGACAGGGGGCGCCCCCCTACGAGCAGTACTTC
-,TRBV11-2,TRBJ2-5,TRBD2,CASSLEGTSGRAAQYF,TGTGCCAGCAGCTTAGAAGGGACTAGCGGGAGGGCGGCCCAGTACTTC
-,TRBV7-8,TRBJ1-3,-,CASSSGRVSGNTIYF,TGTGCCAGCAGCTCCGGGCGAGTTTCTGGAAACACCATATATTTT
-,TRBV12-5,TRBJ1-2,-,CASGLAGSWSYTF,TGTGCTAGTGGTTTGGCGGGTAGTTGGAGCTACACCTTC
-,TRBV30,TRBJ1-1,-,CAWTFSMNTEAFF,TGTGCCTGGACATTTAGTATGAACACTGAAGCTTTCTTT
many,TRBV28,TRBJ1-5,TRBD1,CASSETGESQPQHF,TGTGCCAGCAGTGAGACAGGGGAGAGCCAGCCCCAGCATTTT
-,TRBV30,TRBJ2-3,TRBD1,CARDRDRGNRTTGTDTQYF,TGTGCCCGCGACCGGGACAGGGGTAATCGAACCACGGGCACAGATACGCAGTATTTT
many,TRBV10-3,TRBJ2-7,-,CAISDQGNEQYF,TGTGCCATCAGTGACCAGGGCAACGAGCAGTACTTC
-,TRBV11-2,TRBJ2-7,TRBD1,CASSSGQGPWYEQYF,TGTGCCAGCAGCTCCGGACAGGGGCCGTGGTACGAGCAGTACTTC
once,TRBV2,TRBJ2-2,-,CASSGRETGELFF,TGTGCCAGCAGTGGTCGAGAAACCGGGGAGCTGTTTTTT
once,TRBV18,TRBJ1-1,-,CASSIYSGEDTEAFF,TGTGCCAGCTCAATTTATTCAGGGGAAGACACTGAAGCTTTCTTT
-,TRBV11-1,TRBJ1-3,-,CASSPGFSGNTIYF,TGTGCCAGCAGCCCCGGATTCTCTGGAAACACCATATATTTT
few,TRBV6-6,TRBJ1-3,TRBD1,CASTGDSSGNTIYF,TGTGCCAGCACCGGGGACAGCTCTGGAAACACCATATATTTT
-,TRBV4-1,TRBJ1-2,-,CASSQPQGFNYGYTF,TGCGCCAGCAGCCAACCGCAGGGGTTCAACTATGGCTACACCTTC
-,TRBV2,TRBJ2-7,-,CASSEQGSSYEQYF,TGTGCCAGCAGTGAGCAGGGGAGCTCCTACGAGCAGTACTTC
-,TRBV2,TRBJ2-5,-,CASSGDHQETQYF,TGTGCCAGCAGTGGGGACCACCAAGAGACCCAGTACTTC
-,TRBV6-5,TRBJ2-3,TRBD2,CASKTSGSTDTQYF,TGTGCCAGCAAAACTAGCGGGAGCACAGATACGCAGTATTTT
-,TRBV4-3,TRBJ2-2,TRBD2,CASSPGLAGEVGAGELFF,TGCGCCAGCAGCCCGGGACTAGCGGGAGAGGTTGGGGCCGGGGAGCTGTTTTTT
-,TRBV28,TRBJ1-5,-,CASSSPPGNWKGNQPQHF,TGTGCCAGCAGTTCACCTCCCGGGAATTGGAAAGGCAATCAGCCCCAGCATTTT
-,TRBV6-1,TRBJ1-1,TRBD1,CASSEGWSGGSEAFF,TGTGCCAGCAGTGAAGGTTGGTCAGGGGGATCTGAAGCTTTCTTT
few,TRBV6-1,TRBJ2-7,TRBD1,CASSWTGVDEQYF,TGTGCCAGCTCCTGGACAGGGGTCGACGAGCAGTACTTC
few,TRBV5-6,TRBJ2-1,TRBD1,CASSSATGGLSNEQFF,TGTGCCAGCAGCTCGGCGACAGGGGGACTGTCCAATGAGCAGTTCTTC
-,TRBV19,TRBJ2-1,TRBD2,CASSGIAGAYNEQFF,TGTGCCAGTAGTGGGATAGCGGGAGCCTACAATGAGCAGTTCTTC
once,TRBV28,TRBJ2-2,-,CASSFQLYTGELFF,TGTGCCAGCAGTTTTCAACTCTACACCGGGGAGCTGTTTTTT
-,TRBV4-1,TRBJ2-7,TRBD2,CASSQDLKAGGTYEQYF,TGCGCCAGCAGCCAAGATCTCAAGGCGGGAGGCACCTACGAGCAGTACTTC
-,TRBV9,TRBJ2-3,-,CASSVAPRGAEDTQYF,TGTGCCAGCAGCGTAGCCCCCCGGGGGGCGGAAGATACGCAGTATTTT
-,TRBV9,TRBJ2-2,-,CASSASASTPNTGELFF,TGTGCCAGCAGCGCATCTGCTTCTACACCGAACACCGGGGAGCTGTTTTTT
-,TRBV9,TRBJ2-2,-,CASSVSVNTGELFF,TGTGCCAGCAGCGTGTCTGTGAACACCGGGGAGCTGTTTTTT
-,TRBV7-2,TRBJ2-1,TRBD2,CASSLSGAYNEQFF,TGTGCCAGCAGCCTTAGCGGGGCCTACAATGAGCAGTTCTTC
-,TRBV29-1,TRBJ2-3,TRBD1,CSVDDTGGYTDTQYF,TGCAGCGTTGACGACACAGGGGGTTACACAGATACGCAGTATTTT
-,TRBV7-2,TRBJ2-5,-,CASSNPGVSLGTQYF,TGTGCCAGCAGCAACCCGGGAGTTTCGTTAGGGACCCAGTACTTC
-,TRBV29-1,TRBJ2-2,-,CSVLTARGVAGELFF,TGCAGCGTCCTGACCGCCAGGGGGGTAGCCGGGGAGCTGTTTTTT
-,TRBV9,TRBJ2-1,TRBD2,CASSVDSWLAGGGNEQFF,TGTGCCAGCAGCGTAGACTCGTGGCTAGCGGGAGGAGGCAATGAGCAGTTCTTC
-,TRBV2,TRBJ2-7,TRBD1,CASIGQGWYEQYF,TGTGCCAGCATAGGACAGGGTTGGTACGAGCAGTACTTC
-,TRBV28,TRBJ2-7,-,CASSLRLAPYEQYF,TGTGCCAGCAGTTTACGCCTAGCCCCCTACGAGCAGTACTTC
-,TRBV30,TRBJ1-2,-,CAWSRQSSIGYTF,TGTGCCTGGAGTAGGCAGTCCTCTATTGGCTACACCTTC
-,TRBV2,TRBJ2-1,TRBD2,CASSERTSGYNEQFF,TGTGCCAGCAGTGAACGGACTAGCGGCTACAATGAGCAGTTCTTC
-,TRBV5-1,TRBJ2-1,-,CASTPGGEQFF,TGCGCCAGCACCCCGGGCGGTGAGCAGTTCTTC